These T cell receptor beta chains were read from a single sample in a study of CD8 T cells in Susac syndrome. MiXCR, run by TCRdb on the immunoSEQ multiplex PCR reads, gives a single entry per CDR3 protein. Here the sample spans some 150,000 distinct CDR3 sequences, over 95% being singletons. The sequenced sample consisted of CD8+ T cells from PBMCs. Receptor source: a human donor with multiple sclerosis. The CDR3 runs from the conserved cysteine through the conserved F or W. Each record gives: D gene, J gene, clone size, V gene, CDR3 length, CDR3 DNA, CDR3 protein. The D gene is left open where the match is weak. Size is stated for part of the rows, as once, few or many counts, or as a class when the clone is expanded.

D: -
J: TRBJ2-1
size: -
V: TRBV29-1
length: 11
DNA: TGCAGCGTCAAACAGTACAATGAGCAGTTCTTC
CDR3: CSVKQYNEQFF

D: -
J: TRBJ2-1
size: -
V: TRBV23-1
length: 15
DNA: TGCGCCAGCAATCAAGACACCTTGGGGTACAATGAGCAGTTCTTC
CDR3: CASNQDTLGYNEQFF

D: -
J: TRBJ2-1
size: -
V: TRBV7-9
length: 12
DNA: TGTGCCAGCAGCCCCACAGCCCTGAAGCAGTTCTTC
CDR3: CASSPTALKQFF

D: -
J: TRBJ2-1
size: -
V: TRBV15
length: 15
DNA: TGTGCCACCAGCAGAGACCGGCCCCTCGGCAATGAGCAGTTCTTC
CDR3: CATSRDRPLGNEQFF

D: -
J: TRBJ1-1
size: -
V: TRBV27
length: 13
DNA: TGTGCCAGCAGTTTCACGGCGAACACTGAAGCTTTCTTT
CDR3: CASSFTANTEAFF

D: -
J: TRBJ2-7
size: -
V: TRBV20-1
length: 15
DNA: TGCAGTGCTAATTTCAGGAGGGCCCTCTCCTACGAGCAGTACTTC
CDR3: CSANFRRALSYEQYF

D: -
J: TRBJ1-2
size: -
V: TRBV20-1
length: 15
DNA: TGCAGTGCTAGAAGTGGGCCCACAACATTCTATGGCTACACCTTC
CDR3: CSARSGPTTFYGYTF

D: -
J: TRBJ2-1
size: -
V: TRBV12-3/TRBV12-4
length: 15
DNA: TGTGCCAGCAGTTTGACTGGGGGCAACTACAATGAGCAGTTCTTC
CDR3: CASSLTGGNYNEQFF

D: -
J: TRBJ2-7
size: -
V: TRBV13
length: 13
DNA: TGTGCCAGCAGCTCCCAGGACGGCTACGAGCAGTACTTC
CDR3: CASSSQDGYEQYF

D: -
J: TRBJ2-5
size: -
V: TRBV5-6
length: 12
DNA: TGTGCCAGCATCGGGCTAGCAGAGACCCAGTACTTC
CDR3: CASIGLAETQYF

D: -
J: TRBJ2-2
size: -
V: TRBV15
length: 14
DNA: TGTGCCACCAGCAGAGACCCGGGCACCGGGGAGCTGTTTTTT
CDR3: CATSRDPGTGELFF

D: -
J: TRBJ2-7
size: -
V: TRBV23-1
length: 14
DNA: TGCGCCAGCAGTCAGGCTCCACCTTCCTACGAGCAGTACTTC
CDR3: CASSQAPPSYEQYF

D: TRBD1
J: TRBJ1-6
size: -
V: TRBV20-1
length: 14
DNA: TGCAGTGCTCCACAGGGGCCCTATAATTCACCCCTCCACTTT
CDR3: CSAPQGPYNSPLHF

D: -
J: TRBJ1-1
size: -
V: TRBV7-6
length: 16
DNA: TGTGCCAGCAGCTTAGGGGGGGGCAGGGCGGACGCTGAAGCTTTCTTT
CDR3: CASSLGGGRADAEAFF

D: -
J: TRBJ2-7
size: -
V: TRBV15
length: 13
DNA: TGTGCCACCGGTGACAGTTCCACCTACGAGCAGTACTTC
CDR3: CATGDSSTYEQYF

D: -
J: TRBJ2-1
size: once
V: TRBV9
length: 12
DNA: TGTGCCAGCAGCGTACTACAAAATGAGCAGTTCTTC
CDR3: CASSVLQNEQFF

D: TRBD1
J: TRBJ1-6
size: -
V: TRBV6-2/TRBV6-3
length: 14
DNA: TGTGCCAGCAGTTACTTAGGGGGCCAATCACCCCTCCACTTT
CDR3: CASSYLGGQSPLHF

D: -
J: TRBJ2-5
size: -
V: TRBV30
length: 13
DNA: TGTGCCTGGAGTGTAGCCGATCAAGAGACCCAGTACTTC
CDR3: CAWSVADQETQYF

D: -
J: TRBJ1-2
size: -
V: TRBV30
length: 11
DNA: TGTGCCTGGGACCTTAACTATGGCTACACCTTC
CDR3: CAWDLNYGYTF

D: TRBD2
J: TRBJ2-4
size: -
V: TRBV30
length: 12
DNA: TGTGCCGGAGCGGGGGGCGAAAACATTCAGTACTTC
CDR3: CAGAGGENIQYF

D: TRBD1
J: TRBJ2-5
size: -
V: TRBV5-1
length: 17
DNA: TGCGCCAGCAGCTTGGAAGGGACAGGGGATTTACGAGAGACCCAGTACTTC
CDR3: CASSLEGTGDLRETQYF

D: -
J: TRBJ1-1
size: -
V: TRBV25-1
length: 10
DNA: TGTGCCAGCCTACAGGAGGAAGCTTTCTTT
CDR3: CASLQEEAFF

D: -
J: TRBJ1-1
size: -
V: TRBV20-1
length: 12
DNA: TGCAGTGTAAGTCTTGGCAGGCCGGAAGCTTTCTTT
CDR3: CSVSLGRPEAFF

D: TRBD1
J: TRBJ2-7
size: -
V: TRBV27
length: 15
DNA: TGTGCCAGCAGTCCCCGGACAGGCAATCCCTACGAGCAGTACTTC
CDR3: CASSPRTGNPYEQYF

D: TRBD1
J: TRBJ1-5
size: -
V: TRBV15
length: 16
DNA: TGTGCCACCAGCAGACCTACAGGGGGCCGCAATCAGCCCCAGCATTTT
CDR3: CATSRPTGGRNQPQHF

D: -
J: TRBJ2-7
size: once
V: TRBV27
length: 10
DNA: TGTGCCAGCGGAATTCTGGAGCAGTACTTC
CDR3: CASGILEQYF

D: TRBD2
J: TRBJ2-1
size: -
V: TRBV29-1
length: 16
DNA: TGCAGCGTCCCCCATAGCGGGGGGGGTGCTCGGGATGAGCAGTTCTTC
CDR3: CSVPHSGGGARDEQFF

D: -
J: TRBJ2-5
size: -
V: TRBV5-4
length: 16
DNA: TGTGCCAGCAGCCCGTTAAGGGGGGCAGTACAAGAGACCCAGTACTTC
CDR3: CASSPLRGAVQETQYF

D: -
J: TRBJ2-6
size: -
V: TRBV6-1
length: 17
DNA: TGTGCCAGCAGCCGTCCTTCGGGGCAATCTGGGGCCAACGTCCTGACTTTC
CDR3: CASSRPSGQSGANVLTF

D: -
J: TRBJ1-5
size: -
V: TRBV4-1
length: 16
DNA: TGCGCCAGCAGCCTAACGCCGGGGGGCGCATACCAGCCCCAGCATTTT
CDR3: CASSLTPGGAYQPQHF

D: TRBD1
J: TRBJ1-2
size: few
V: TRBV29-1
length: 15
DNA: TGCAGCGTTGAAGACAGGACAGGGGGCGGCTATGGCTACACCTTC
CDR3: CSVEDRTGGGYGYTF

D: -
J: TRBJ2-7
size: -
V: TRBV6-5
length: 13
DNA: TGTGCCAGCAGTTACTCGATTCTGGGAGAGCAGTACTTC
CDR3: CASSYSILGEQYF

D: -
J: TRBJ1-2
size: -
V: TRBV29-1
length: 13
DNA: TGCAGCGTTCTACCGGGGATAATGAATGGCTACACCTTC
CDR3: CSVLPGIMNGYTF

D: TRBD1
J: TRBJ1-1
size: -
V: TRBV20-1
length: 14
DNA: TGCAGTGCTAGAGATCACGGGACAGACACTGAAGCTTTCTTT
CDR3: CSARDHGTDTEAFF

D: -
J: TRBJ2-1
size: once
V: TRBV6-2/TRBV6-3
length: 16
DNA: TGTGCCAGCAGTTCATCTGGACTTAGCTCCTACAATGAGCAGTTCTTC
CDR3: CASSSSGLSSYNEQFF

D: TRBD2
J: TRBJ2-1
size: -
V: TRBV7-9
length: 13
DNA: TGTGCCAGCAGCTTGGACCCTAGCGGGGGTAACTTCTTC
CDR3: CASSLDPSGGNFF

D: -
J: TRBJ2-2
size: -
V: TRBV2
length: 17
DNA: TGTGCCAGCAGTGAAAGTCGAGTTGCCGCGAACACCGGGGAGCTGTTTTTT
CDR3: CASSESRVAANTGELFF

D: -
J: TRBJ1-3
size: -
V: TRBV9
length: 16
DNA: TGTGCCAGCAGCGTCGGAGACGGAACCTCTGGAAACACCATATATTTT
CDR3: CASSVGDGTSGNTIYF

D: TRBD2
J: TRBJ2-5
size: -
V: TRBV7-3
length: 14
DNA: TGTGCCAGCAGCTTGGGACTAGCGGAAGAGACCCAGTACTTC
CDR3: CASSLGLAEETQYF

D: TRBD1
J: TRBJ2-5
size: -
V: TRBV20-1
length: 14
DNA: TGCAGTGCTAGAGATGGGACAGGACGAGAGACCCAGTACTTC
CDR3: CSARDGTGRETQYF

D: -
J: TRBJ2-5
size: -
V: TRBV9
length: 15
DNA: TGTGCCAGCAGCGTAGGACTAGACGGCAGGGAGACCCAGTACTTC
CDR3: CASSVGLDGRETQYF

D: -
J: TRBJ2-2
size: -
V: TRBV29-1
length: 13
DNA: TGCAGCGTTAATCAGGAATATCCCGGGGAGCTGTTTTTT
CDR3: CSVNQEYPGELFF

D: TRBD2
J: TRBJ2-1
size: -
V: TRBV6-2/TRBV6-3
length: 14
DNA: TGTGCCAGCAGCCCTGGGAGCGGGGCGAATGAGCAGTTCTTC
CDR3: CASSPGSGANEQFF

D: -
J: TRBJ1-2
size: -
V: TRBV6-2/TRBV6-3
length: 9
DNA: TGTGCCAGCATAGGTGGCTACACCTTC
CDR3: CASIGGYTF

D: -
J: TRBJ1-1
size: once
V: TRBV28
length: 13
DNA: TGTGCCAGCAGTGTATGGGCGGGGTATGGAGCTTTCTTT
CDR3: CASSVWAGYGAFF